The 10 T cell receptor beta chains below come from one sample, sequenced in a study of cytomegalovirus exposure and HLA in healthy donors. Amplification used 60 Vbeta primers and 13 Jbeta primers. Only in-frame clones appear in the TCRdb table, and some are missing; sequencing was by immunoSEQ multiplex PCR. The profile covers 150,000 or so clones, with 65% to 90% appearing a single time and under 8.5% taken by the ten largest. What was sequenced was PBMCs. The origin of the receptors is a woman between 45 and 65 years old in good health and CMV-seropositive.

The J gene is TRBJ2-2, the V gene TRBV6-5; D is unclear. The V end lost 2 bases, the J end lost 4 bases, and 8 bases lay between the germline ends. Germline V CDR1 and CDR2: MNHEY, SVGAGI. This CDR3 has 14 residues. CDR3 DNA sequence: TGTGCCAGCAGTTACGCCCTAGGCACCGGGGAGCTGTTTTTT. Translated, it gives CASSYALGTGELFF.

This clone appeared once. The chain carries TRBV19 and TRBJ2-3; 8 nucleotides align to TRBD2. CDR3 length equals 14 residues. Germline V lookup: CDR1 LNHDA, CDR2 SQIVND (reference sequence). The V and J ends lost 5 bases and 4 bases, in that order; junction bases with no gene match: 5. The CDR3 is CASSGLAGADTQYF. DNA for the CDR3: TGTGCCAGTAGTGGGCTAGCGGGTGCAGATACGCAGTATTTT.

This chain connects TRBV4-2 to TRBJ2-7; 11 nucleotides match TRBD2. V gave up 1 base and J gave up 1 base; unmatched junction bases: 6. The CDR3 is made up of 17 amino acids. The germline V gene has CDR1 LGHNA and CDR2 YNFKEQ. The CDR3 DNA follows: TGTGCCAGCAGCCAAGTTTCGGCTAGCGGGGGGTCCTACGAGCAGTACTTC. Translation gives CASSQVSASGGSYEQYF.

The rearrangement uses TRBV5-1 and TRBJ2-7, with a tentative D call TRBD2 (5 bases). This CDR3 region has 16 residues. Germline V gene data show CDR1 as SGHRS and CDR2 as YFSETQ. V was pared by 5 bases and J by 3 bases, with 21 bases between. The DNA of the CDR3 is TGCGCCAGCAGTTCAATAGGTCGGGAACCTGACTACGAGCAGTACTTC. Amino acid sequence: CASSSIGREPDYEQYF.

The count of this clone is one. The V gene is TRBV27, the J gene TRBJ2-7; a weak D match, TRBD1 (5 bases). Germline loops: CDR1 MNHEY, CDR2 SMNVEV (reference sequence). The V end lost 5 bases, the J end lost 5 bases, and 13 bases lay between the germline ends. This CDR3 has 13 amino acids. The CDR3 region is CASSSLGAHEQYF. CDR3 bases: TGTGCCAGCAGTAGTTTAGGGGCCCACGAGCAGTACTTC.

This clone was recorded once. V is TRBV30 and J is TRBJ1-2; possible D gene TRBD1, 6 bases. Trimming pared 1 base from V and 8 bases from J, leaving 8 bases between. From germline, CDR1 is GTSNPN and CDR2 SVGIG (reference sequence). This CDR3 comprises 11 residues. This CDR3 is CAWSDRVGYTF. CDR3 bases: TGTGCCTGGAGTGACAGGGTAGGCTACACCTTC.

The chain has TRBV7-9 and TRBJ2-3, with D maybe TRBD1 (6 bases). This CDR3 is 15 amino acids long. Germline CDR1 SEHNR, CDR2 FQNEAQ (reference sequence). Trimming pared 0 bases from V and 2 bases from J, leaving 9 bases between. This CDR3 reads CASSLAQGSTDTQYF. CDR3 DNA: TGTGCCAGCAGCTTAGCCCAGGGGTCCACAGATACGCAGTATTTT. Looking up the rest from reference TRBV7-9 and TRBJ2-3 gives the full variable domain: DTGVSQNPRHKITKRGQNVTFRCDPISEHNRLYWYRQTLGQGPEFLTYFQNEAQLEKSRLLSDRFSAERPKGSFSTLEIQRTEQGDSAMYLCASSLAQGSTDTQYFGPGTRLTVL.

The genes are TRBV5-6 and TRBJ2-1; 8 nucleotides agree with TRBD1. Looked up from germline, CDR1 is SGHDT and CDR2 is YYEEEE. The CDR3 sequence is 14 residues long. V lost 0 bases, J lost 5 bases, and 1 base stayed unmatched. CDR3 amino acids: CASSLGQGHNEQFF. CDR3 DNA sequence: TGTGCCAGCAGCTTGGGACAGGGGCACAATGAGCAGTTCTTC.

The J gene is TRBJ2-7, the V gene TRBV5-4; TRBD1 agrees at 8 bases. This CDR3 is built from 13 residues. Germline V lookup: CDR1 SGHNT, CDR2 YYREEE (reference sequence). The ends lost 6 bases at V and 3 bases at J; junction bases unmatched: 5. As DNA, the CDR3 is TGTGCCAGCACACAGGGGGAGAACTACGAGCAGTACTTC. Its protein is CASTQGENYEQYF.

The CDR3 is CASSLGGDTREFF. In DNA form, the CDR3 reads TGTGCCAGCAGCTTAGGAGGTGATACTAGAGAGTTCTTC. V and J are TRBV7-2 and TRBJ2-1, with D maybe TRBD2 (5 bases). This CDR3 is 13 amino acids long. Trimming removed 1 base at V and 14 bases at J, with 15 bases between. Looked up from germline, CDR1 is SGHTA and CDR2 is FQGNSA.